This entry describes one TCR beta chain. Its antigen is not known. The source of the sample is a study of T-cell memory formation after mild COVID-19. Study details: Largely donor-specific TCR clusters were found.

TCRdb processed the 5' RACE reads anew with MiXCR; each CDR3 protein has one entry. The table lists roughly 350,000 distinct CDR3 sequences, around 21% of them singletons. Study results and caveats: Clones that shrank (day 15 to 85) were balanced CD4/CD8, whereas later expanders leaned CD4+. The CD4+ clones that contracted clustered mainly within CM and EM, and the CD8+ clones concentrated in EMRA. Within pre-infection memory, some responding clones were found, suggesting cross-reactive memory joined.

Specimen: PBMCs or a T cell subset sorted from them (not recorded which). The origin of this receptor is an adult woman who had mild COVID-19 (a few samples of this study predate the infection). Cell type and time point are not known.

CDR3: CASSPMTSRNTGELFF. CDR3 nucleotides: TGTGCCAGCAGCCCGATGACTAGTCGGAACACCGGGGAGCTGTTTTTT. The gene calls are TRBV7-7 and TRBJ2-2, with TRBD2 as a possible D gene (6 bases). CDR3 length: 16 amino acids. The germline gives CDR1 SSHAT, CDR2 FNYEAQ (reference sequence). V was clipped by 5 bases and J by 1 base, with 14 bases between them.